The 18 T cell receptor beta chains in this list originate from one sample, sequenced in a study of blood T cell repertoires in COVID-19. Clones were read by immunoSEQ multiplex PCR, and TCRdb kept only the in-frame ones, dropping some. The repertoire has 150,000 to 200,000 clones, around 74% of them found once; the top ten carry approximately 7.7%. Sequenced: peripheral blood. These TCRs come from a woman aged 55 to 70 with COVID-19, enrolled during active disease.

The CDR3 DNA reads TGTGCCAGCAGCTCCACAGGCAGGACCATATATTTT. Its protein is CASSSTGRTIYF. The rearrangement links TRBV7-2 to TRBJ1-3, with D maybe TRBD1 (5 bases). From germline, CDR1 is SGHTA and CDR2 FQGNSA. V lost 4 bases to trimming and J lost 10 bases, with 11 bases between them. The CDR3 is made up of 12 amino acids.

The chain carries TRBV11-1 and TRBJ2-3; the match to TRBD1 covers 12 bases. CDR1 is SGHAT, CDR2 FQDESV, per germline (reference sequence). Germline trimming cut 5 bases from V and 0 bases from J; bases unmatched to any gene: 3. CDR3 length: 16 amino acids. Here the CDR3 DNA reads TGTGCCAGCAGCCCGGGACAGGGGGCAAGCACAGATACGCAGTATTTT. Protein sequence: CASSPGQGASTDTQYF. The full variable domain, rest sourced from reference TRBV11-1 and TRBJ2-3, is EAEVAQSPRYKITEKSQAVAFWCDPISGHATLYWYRQILGQGPELLVQFQDESVVDDSQLPKDRFSAERLKGVDSTLKIQPAELGDSAMYLCASSPGQGASTDTQYFGPGTRLTVL.

The J gene is TRBJ1-2, the V gene TRBV28; the D gene is possibly TRBD1 (6 bases). The CDR3 sequence is 12 residues long. Germline CDR1 is MDHEN and CDR2 is SYDVKM. The V gene lost 3 bases and the J gene lost 8 bases, with 10 bases spanning the gap. The CDR3 bases are TGTGCCAGCAGTTTCGGGGGGCGCGGCTACACCTTC. Encoded protein: CASSFGGRGYTF.

J is TRBJ2-5 and V is TRBV15, with 13 bases matching TRBD2. Germline lookup yields CDR1 LNHNV and CDR2 YYDKDF (reference sequence). There are 17 residues in the CDR3. The ends lost 3 bases at V and 4 bases at J; junction bases unmatched: 8. As DNA, the CDR3 is TGTGCCACCAGCAGGGGACTAGCGGGAACCCCCCCAGAGACCCAGTACTTC. Amino acids: CATSRGLAGTPPETQYF. Full variable domain (remainder filled in from reference TRBV15 and TRBJ2-5): DAMVIQNPRYQVTQFGKPVTLSCSQTLNHNVMYWYQQKSSQAPKLLFHYYDKDFNNEADTPDNFQSRRPNTSFCFLDIRSPGLGDTAMYLCATSRGLAGTPPETQYFGPGTRLLVL.

CDR3 region: CASSYRAKEGETQYF. The CDR3 bases are TGTGCCAGCAGCTACCGGGCCAAAGAGGGAGAGACCCAGTACTTC. The V call is TRBV11-2, the J call TRBJ2-5; perhaps TRBD2 as D (5 bases). Trimming removed 4 bases at V and 4 bases at J, with 16 bases between. The CDR3 covers 15 residues. CDR1 and CDR2 (germline): SGHAT, FQNNGV.

This chain connects TRBV5-1 to TRBJ2-3, with a tentative D call TRBD2 (5 bases). The germline V gene has CDR1 SGHRS and CDR2 YFSETQ. The V end was cut by 4 bases, the J end by 2 bases, with 20 bases between. The CDR3 is made up of 17 amino acids. The CDR3 DNA is TGCGCCAGCAGCCAATACGGCACCGGGAAGAACACAGATACGCAGTATTTT. This sequence encodes CASSQYGTGKNTDTQYF.

This rearrangement joins TRBV4-2 to TRBJ1-2, with D unclear. The V and J ends lost 1 base and 8 bases respectively, with 8 bases between them. The CDR3 length is 12 residues. Germline V CDR1 and CDR2: LGHNA, YNFKEQ. The CDR3 protein is CASSQVAGGYTF. The DNA for the CDR3 is TGTGCCAGCAGCCAAGTAGCGGGAGGCTACACCTTC.

The chain joins TRBV14 to TRBJ2-2; D is unresolved. Trimming left V 4 bases short and J 7 bases short, with 7 bases between. The CDR3 loop spans 12 amino acids. The germline CDR1 and CDR2 sequences are SGHDN and FVKESK. CDR3 DNA: TGTGCCAGCAGCCCCCGTATCGGGGAGCTGTTTTTT. This gives the protein CASSPRIGELFF.

This clone was picked up one time. V and J are TRBV2 and TRBJ2-2; possible D gene TRBD1, 7 bases. Trimming removed 5 bases at V and 5 bases at J, with 12 bases between. The germline V gene encodes CDR1 SNHLY and CDR2 FYNNEI. The CDR3 has 14 residues. CDR3 DNA: TGTGCCAGCAGTCAGGGGGGTTTTACCGGGGAGCTGTTTTTT. It specifies CASSQGGFTGELFF.

J is TRBJ2-3 and V is TRBV15; D gene uncertain. In germline, CDR1 is LNHNV, CDR2 YYDKDF (reference sequence). This CDR3 contains 12 residues. V was trimmed by 5 bases and J by 2 bases, leaving 5 bases between them. The CDR3 here is CATSHNTDTQYF. The CDR3 coding sequence is TGTGCCACCAGCCACAACACAGATACGCAGTATTTT.

In its sample, this clone was seen a few times. The CDR3 sequence: CAWSNRGDTEAFF. The CDR3 DNA follows: TGTGCCTGGAGCAACAGGGGGGACACTGAAGCTTTCTTT. The V and J genes are TRBV30 and TRBJ1-1; 8 nucleotides line up with TRBD1. CDR1 is GTSNPN, CDR2 SVGIG, per germline (reference sequence). This CDR3 has 13 residues. The ends lost 3 bases at V and 3 bases at J; junction bases unmatched: 3.

The chain combines TRBV4-1 with TRBJ2-6, with TRBD2 matching over 15 bases. Germline lookup yields CDR1 MGHRA and CDR2 YSYEKL. The CDR3 is 19 amino acids. Trimming removed 4 bases from V and 5 bases from J; junction bases left unmatched: 9. CDR3 sequence reads: CASSLTPGLAGGWANVLTF. CDR3 bases: TGCGCCAGCAGCCTCACCCCCGGACTAGCGGGGGGGTGGGCCAACGTCCTGACTTTC.

The chain has TRBV6-5 and TRBJ2-7, with TRBD2 identical over 8 bases. The CDR3 consists of 14 residues. With V trimmed by 6 bases and J by 7 bases, 11 bases remained unmatched. The germline gives CDR1 MNHEY, CDR2 SVGAGI. The CDR3 DNA follows: TGTGCCAGCAGGGGCCCAGCGGGAGCGGGTGAGCAGTACTTC. It specifies CASRGPAGAGEQYF.

The chain recombines TRBV9 with TRBJ1-2; 8 bases are shared with TRBD1. CDR3 length: 13 residues. In germline, CDR1 is SGDLS, CDR2 YYNGEE. Losses at the gene ends were 2 bases for V and 7 bases for J; bases not matched to a gene: 4. CDR3: CASSVGQEPGYTF. In DNA form, the CDR3 reads TGTGCCAGCAGCGTGGGACAGGAACCTGGCTACACCTTC. The full variable domain, in which reference TRBV9 and TRBJ1-2 provide the parts outside the CDR3, is DSGVTQTPKHLITATGQRVTLRCSPRSGDLSVYWYQQSLDQGLQFLIQYYNGEERAKGNILERFSAQQFPDLHSELNLSSLELGDSALYFCASSVGQEPGYTFGSGTRLTVV.

This chain links TRBV6-5 with TRBJ1-1; no definite D call. The CDR3 spans 13 residues. Germline CDR1 reads MNHEY; CDR2 reads SVGAGI. Trimming pared 9 bases from V and 1 base from J, leaving 12 bases between. CDR3: CASFLDANTEAFF. As DNA, the CDR3 is TGTGCCAGTTTCTTAGATGCGAACACTGAAGCTTTCTTT.

V is TRBV4-3 and J is TRBJ2-2; TRBD2 aligns across 7 bases. Germline assignment: CDR1 LGHNA and CDR2 YSLEER. J lost 7 bases, V lost 6 bases, and 11 bases had no gene match. CDR3 length: 15 amino acids. The CDR3 nucleotides read TGCGCCAGCAGTAGCGGGTCCGGGGTTCTCGGGGAGCTGTTTTTT. Translating it yields CASSSGSGVLGELFF.

The rearrangement joins TRBV7-2 to TRBJ2-7; D call uncertain. Germline CDR1 reads SGHTA; CDR2 reads FQGNSA. There are 13 residues in the CDR3. V dropped 1 base and J dropped 6 bases, with 10 bases sitting between them. CDR3 bases: TGTGCCAGCAGCTTAGGCACTTCTCGCGAGCAGTACTTC. This sequence encodes CASSLGTSREQYF.

This clone appeared once. The chain has TRBV7-2 and TRBJ1-2, with D uncertain. The V gene's germline CDR1 is SGHTA and CDR2 FQGNSA. V lost 1 base, J lost 1 base, and 13 bases lay in between. This CDR3 is built from 16 residues. Here the CDR3 reads CASSLVPAGFNYGYTF. CDR3 sequence (DNA): TGTGCCAGCAGCTTAGTCCCCGCAGGATTTAACTATGGCTACACCTTC.